These T cell receptor beta chains were read from a single sample in a study of T cells after posttransplantation cyclophosphamide. This table comes from immunoSEQ multiplex PCR, and its TCRdb copy is limited to in-frame clones, with some not included. The table shows 45,000 to 60,000 clones, with roughly nine tenths occurring only once. Sequencing was performed on PBMCs. The receptors shown here come from a woman aged 50 to 65 in good health and a related stem cell transplant donor. CDR3s include the opening cysteine and the closing phenylalanine or tryptophan. The D gene is left open where the match is weak. Size is stated for part of the rows, as once, few or many counts, or as a class when the clone is expanded.

j_call | v_call | clone_size | d_call | cdr3_nt | cdr3_aa
TRBJ2-7 | TRBV7-8 | NA | NA | TGTGCCAGCAGCCCCAGGCGGGCAGGCGGAACGGGGTACGAGCAGTACTTC | CASSPRRAGGTGYEQYF
TRBJ2-5 | TRBV6-5 | once | TRBD2 | TGTGCCAGCAGTTCTCCCGGGGGGGAGACCCAGTACTTC | CASSSPGGETQYF
TRBJ2-5 | TRBV11-2 | few | NA | TGTGCCAGCAGCTTAATCGGGGGAGGGGGAGAGACCCAGTACTTC | CASSLIGGGGETQYF
TRBJ1-4 | TRBV29-1 | NA | NA | TGCAGCGTTGGAGGGTTTGGTGAAAAACTGTTTTTT | CSVGGFGEKLFF
TRBJ2-3 | TRBV27 | NA | NA | TGTGCCAGCAGTTTGAGGCAGATTACAGATACGCAGTATTTT | CASSLRQITDTQYF
TRBJ2-7 | TRBV7-9 | NA | NA | TGTGCCAGCAGCGACCGGGACACGGGGTGGTACGAGCAGTACTTC | CASSDRDTGWYEQYF
TRBJ2-2 | TRBV10-1 | NA | TRBD1 | TGCGCCAGTAACCCCGGGACAGGGGGCCCCGGGGAGCTGTTTTTT | CASNPGTGGPGELFF
TRBJ2-7 | TRBV5-1 | NA | NA | TGCGCCAGCAGCCGGGACACCTACGAGCAGTACTTC | CASSRDTYEQYF
TRBJ1-6 | TRBV6-4 | NA | TRBD1 | TGTGCCAGCAGGGCAGGGGGTATGGATTCACCCCTCCACTTT | CASRAGGMDSPLHF
TRBJ2-4 | TRBV11-2 | few | NA | TGTGCCAGCAGCTTATATGGGGCAGGGAAAAACATTCAGTACTTC | CASSLYGAGKNIQYF
TRBJ1-3 | TRBV2 | NA | NA | TGTGCCAGCAGTGACTCACAGCGAAACACCATATATTTT | CASSDSQRNTIYF
TRBJ1-1 | TRBV7-9 | NA | NA | TGTGCCAGCAGCCCATACAGGGATAGTACTATGAACACTGAAGCTTTCTTT | CASSPYRDSTMNTEAFF
TRBJ1-5 | TRBV19 | NA | NA | TGTGCCACCAGCCCCGACAGTGGGGGCTATAGCAATCAGCCCCAGCATTTT | CATSPDSGGYSNQPQHF
TRBJ2-3 | TRBV25-1 | NA | NA | TGTGCCAGCCGGACGGGGTCTCGGGATACGCAGTATTTT | CASRTGSRDTQYF
TRBJ1-6 | TRBV25-1 | NA | TRBD1 | TGTGCCAGCAGTGGTAGACAGGGAAGCTCCTATAATTCACCCCTCCACTTT | CASSGRQGSSYNSPLHF
TRBJ1-5 | TRBV15 | NA | NA | TGTGCCACCAGCAGAGGGGCGGCGTCATCAGGGAATCAGCCCCAGCATTTT | CATSRGAASSGNQPQHF
TRBJ2-1 | TRBV5-1 | NA | NA | TGCGCCAGCAGCTTGGTGCCTTACACCTACAATGAGCAGTTCTTC | CASSLVPYTYNEQFF
TRBJ2-7 | TRBV27 | NA | NA | TGTGCCAGCCATTCGGGGGACCGGCGAGCGGAAATAATAAAGGGCTACGAGCAGTACTTC | CASHSGDRRAEIIKGYEQYF
TRBJ2-2 | TRBV11-2 | NA | NA | TGTGCCAGCAGCTTCGGGGGTAACACCGGGGAGCTGTTTTTT | CASSFGGNTGELFF
TRBJ1-1 | TRBV18 | NA | NA | TGTGCCAGCTCACCACTTCAGGGTTCTTATACTGAAGCTTTCTTT | CASSPLQGSYTEAFF
TRBJ1-1 | TRBV5-4 | NA | NA | TGTGCCAGCAGCTTGGAAACAGCGAACACTGAAGCTTTCTTT | CASSLETANTEAFF
TRBJ2-2 | TRBV5-1 | NA | NA | TGCGCCAGCACCCCCCTGGAGACCTTGAACACCGGGGAGCTGTTTTTT | CASTPLETLNTGELFF
TRBJ2-7 | TRBV5-4 | NA | TRBD1 | TGTGCCAGCAGCTTGTCTCTTGGTCAGGGGGCGGACGAGCAGTACTTC | CASSLSLGQGADEQYF
TRBJ2-3 | TRBV27 | NA | TRBD2 | TGTGCCAGCAGAAATAGCGGGGGGGCGTGGGATACGCAGTATTTT | CASRNSGGAWDTQYF
TRBJ2-2 | TRBV29-1 | NA | NA | TGCAGCGTTAAGAGGTCCGGCGGCCTTAACACCGGGGAGCTGTTTTTT | CSVKRSGGLNTGELFF
TRBJ2-7 | TRBV19 | NA | TRBD1 | TGTGCCAGCAGCGACAGGGGACTTCTACGGGTTGGATACGAGCAGTACTTC | CASSDRGLLRVGYEQYF
TRBJ1-6 | TRBV5-8 | once | NA | TGTGCCAGCAGCTTGCATGGGAGCTCCTATAATTCCCCCCTCCACTTT | CASSLHGSSYNSPLHF
TRBJ2-1 | TRBV5-1 | NA | NA | TGCGCCAGCAGCTTGGACAGCTACAATGAGCAGTTCTTC | CASSLDSYNEQFF
TRBJ1-2 | TRBV5-6 | NA | NA | TGTGCCAGCAGCTTGGGGCCAGGGGTAGATGGTGGCTACACCTTC | CASSLGPGVDGGYTF
TRBJ2-3 | TRBV15 | NA | NA | TGTGCCACCAGCAGAGGAGAAGGCGGAACCACAGATACGCAGTATTTT | CATSRGEGGTTDTQYF
TRBJ2-7 | TRBV11-3 | NA | TRBD2 | TGTGCCAGCAGCTTTGGGCGGGAGTCGACCTACGAGCAGTACTTC | CASSFGRESTYEQYF
TRBJ1-1 | TRBV11-2 | NA | TRBD1 | TGTGCCAGCAGCCGTCAGGCCGGGACAGCGAACACTGAAGCTTTCTTT | CASSRQAGTANTEAFF
TRBJ2-1 | TRBV5-4 | NA | TRBD2 | TGTGCCAGCAGCGTTCCCGGGACTAGCGGGAGAATCGAGCAGTTCTTC | CASSVPGTSGRIEQFF
TRBJ2-5 | TRBV5-4 | NA | NA | TGTGCCAGCAGCGAACCGGGACTCCTAAGGGGGACCCAGTACTTC | CASSEPGLLRGTQYF
TRBJ2-7 | TRBV5-4 | once | NA | TGTGCCAGCAGCGACGGAGGAGAGCAGTACTTC | CASSDGGEQYF
TRBJ1-5 | TRBV7-9 | NA | TRBD1 | TGTGCCAGCAGCTTAATATCCGGCCTCGACAGGGGAGATCAGCCCCAGCATTTT | CASSLISGLDRGDQPQHF
TRBJ2-1 | TRBV2 | NA | TRBD2 | TGTGCCAGCCGACTAGCGCCCGATAATGAGCAGTTCTTC | CASRLAPDNEQFF
TRBJ1-6 | TRBV19 | once | NA | TGTGCCAGTATGGAGGGATATAATTCCCCCCTCCACTTT | CASMEGYNSPLHF
TRBJ1-1 | TRBV7-6 | NA | NA | TGTGCCAGCAGCCCATGGGGGGGCCTGGCCACTGAAGCTTTCTTT | CASSPWGGLATEAFF
TRBJ2-3 | TRBV7-2 | once | TRBD2 | TGTGCCAGCAGCCCCTGGACTAGCGGCGATTCGCAGTATTTT | CASSPWTSGDSQYF
TRBJ2-1 | TRBV28 | NA | TRBD2 | TGTGCCAGCGGAACTAGCGGAATATACAATGAGCAGTTCTTC | CASGTSGIYNEQFF
TRBJ2-5 | TRBV28 | NA | TRBD1 | TGTGCCAGCAGTTTAGAATCAGGGGGAGACCAAGAGACCCAGTACTTC | CASSLESGGDQETQYF
TRBJ1-5 | TRBV28 | NA | NA | TGTGCCAGCAGTCAGGGGTACAATCAGCCCCAGCATTTT | CASSQGYNQPQHF
TRBJ1-2 | TRBV9 | once | TRBD1 | TGTGCCAGCAGCACCTCGACAGGGGATGGCTACACCTTC | CASSTSTGDGYTF
TRBJ2-3 | TRBV5-4 | NA | NA | TGTGCCAGCAGCTTCTCCACAGATACGCAGTATTTT | CASSFSTDTQYF
TRBJ2-3 | TRBV5-4 | NA | TRBD1 | TGTGCCAGCAGCGGAAGGACAGGGTTCACAGATACGCAGTATTTT | CASSGRTGFTDTQYF